Described below is a single TCR beta chain sequence and its context. Its antigen is not identified. This sample is part of a study of immune characteristics of hereditary and idiopathic chronic pancreatitis. V shed 1 base and J shed 5 bases, with 15 bases lying between them. The CDR3 is made up of 15 amino acids. CDR1 MNHEY and CDR2 SMNVEV come from the germline V gene (reference sequence). Total pancreatectomy with islet autotransplantation was the source of the chronic pancreatitis pancreas tissue. Genomic DNA was extracted directly from bulk pancreas tissue without T cell sorting. Findings and caveats of the study: Hereditary and idiopathic cases differed in TRBV10, TRBV19, TRBV23 and TRBV5 usage.

Generated by immunoSEQ multiplex PCR, the TCRdb table keeps only in-frame clones and is missing some. The table lists fewer than 10,000 clones, roughly 83% of them singletons. The chain has TRBV27 and TRBJ2-7; D is uncertain. The sequencing sample was made of pancreas tissue with idiopathic chronic pancreatitis. The receptor was derived from a human donor with chronic pancreatitis. CDR3 residues: CASSLFSAEHHEQYF. For the CDR3, the DNA is TGTGCCAGCAGTTTATTTTCGGCAGAACACCACGAGCAGTACTTC.